What follows are 6 T cell receptor beta chains derived from one specimen sequenced in a study of blood T cells in healthy people across ages. Combining a sample-barcoded 5' primer with a J-beta primer mix, a second PCR ran for 7 to 11 cycles. Each CDR3 protein is one row after TCRdb ran MiXCR on the 5' RACE reads. Among about 900,000 distinct CDR3 sequences, under 80% were seen once, and the ten largest hold 28%. Sequenced material: blood. These receptor sequences come from a man between 25 and 39 years old in good health.

CDR3 coding DNA: TGTGCCATCAGTGCGGGACACCTTAGCAATCAGCCCCAGCATTTT. Its translation: CAISAGHLSNQPQHF. The rearrangement joins TRBV10-3 to TRBJ1-5, with TRBD1 as a possible D gene (6 bases). The CDR3 totals 15 residues. The V and J ends lost 4 bases and 0 bases respectively, with 10 bases between them. Germline values: CDR1 ENHRY, CDR2 SYGVKD.

This chain uses TRBV5-5 with TRBJ2-5; D is possibly TRBD1 or TRBD2 (5 bases each). Trimming shortened V by 4 bases and J by 4 bases, and 8 bases separated the two germline ends. This CDR3 has 12 amino acids. In germline, CDR1 is SGHKS, CDR2 YYEKEE (reference sequence). The CDR3 DNA sequence: TGTGCCAGCAGCATGGGGGTAGAGACCCAGTACTTC. Its protein product is CASSMGVETQYF.

This clonotype was observed a handful of times. This chain joins TRBV20-1 and TRBJ2-2; TRBD1 matches at 10 bases. Germline V CDR1 and CDR2: DFQATT, SNEGSKA (reference sequence). The CDR3 spans 16 residues. The trim removed 3 bases at V and 3 bases at J, leaving 7 bases unmatched. CDR3 amino acids: CSARPSTGGDTGELFF. The CDR3 nucleotides are TGCAGTGCTAGGCCCTCGACAGGGGGCGACACCGGGGAGCTGTTTTTT.

The CDR3 sequence: CSAIPGGVLNQPQHF. The CDR3 coding sequence is TGCAGTGCAATCCCGGGGGGGGTTCTTAATCAGCCCCAGCATTTT. The V and J genes are TRBV20-1 and TRBJ1-5, with D maybe TRBD1 (5 bases). V lost 6 bases and J 4 bases, leaving 19 bases between the germline ends. The germline V gene has CDR1 DFQATT and CDR2 SNEGSKA (reference sequence). This CDR3 contains 15 residues.

CDR3 in amino acids: CASSFILGISGYTF. The CDR3 nucleotides are TGTGCCAGCAGTTTCATTCTGGGAATAAGTGGCTACACCTTC. The rearrangement links TRBV28 to TRBJ1-2; D is ambiguous. This CDR3 has 14 amino acids. V dropped 3 bases and J dropped 7 bases, with 15 bases sitting between them. Looked up from germline, CDR1 is MDHEN and CDR2 is SYDVKM.

This clonotype showed up just a few times. The rearrangement uses TRBV5-1 and TRBJ2-5; 12 nucleotides align to TRBD2. The CDR3 loop spans 16 amino acids. From germline, CDR1 is SGHRS and CDR2 YFSETQ. V was pared by 4 bases and J by 2 bases, with 6 bases of the junction left unmatched. Here the CDR3 DNA reads TGCGCCAGCAGCATCGCTAGCGGGGGGGCACAAGAGACCCAGTACTTC. As protein: CASSIASGGAQETQYF.